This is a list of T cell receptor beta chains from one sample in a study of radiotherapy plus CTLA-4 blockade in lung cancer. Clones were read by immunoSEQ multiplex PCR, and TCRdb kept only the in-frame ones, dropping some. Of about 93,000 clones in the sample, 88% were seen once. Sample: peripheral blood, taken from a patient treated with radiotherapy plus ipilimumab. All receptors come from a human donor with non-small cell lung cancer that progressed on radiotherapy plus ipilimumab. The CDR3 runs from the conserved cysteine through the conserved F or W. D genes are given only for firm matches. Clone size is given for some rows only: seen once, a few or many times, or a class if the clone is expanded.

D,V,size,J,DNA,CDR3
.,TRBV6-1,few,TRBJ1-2,TGTGCCAGCAGTAACTTAGGACACGGTATCCTTGGCTACACCTTC,CASSNLGHGILGYTF
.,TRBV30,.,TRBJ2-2,TGTGCCTGGAGTGTACCAGGAGGGCCGGGCGGGGAGCTGTTTTTT,CAWSVPGGPGGELFF
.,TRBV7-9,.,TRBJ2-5,TGTGCCAGCAGCTGGGGCGGAGAGACCCAGTACTTC,CASSWGGETQYF
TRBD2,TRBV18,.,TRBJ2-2,TGTGCCAGCTCACCACCGTCACTAGCGGGAGTCGGGGAGCTGTTTTTT,CASSPPSLAGVGELFF
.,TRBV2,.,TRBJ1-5,TGTGCCAGCAGCCCCGGGGGGAATAGCAATCAGCCCCAGCATTTT,CASSPGGNSNQPQHF
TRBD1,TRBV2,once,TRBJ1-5,TGTGCCAGCAGTGACATAGGGGGCGAAATGCAGCCCCAGCATTTT,CASSDIGGEMQPQHF
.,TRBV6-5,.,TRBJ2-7,TGTGCCAGCAGTTATGGGCAGTATGACTACGAGCAGTACTTC,CASSYGQYDYEQYF
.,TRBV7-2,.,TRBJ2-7,TGTGCCAGCAGCCCCGCGGGGACCCGAGGTCTCGAGCAGTACTTC,CASSPAGTRGLEQYF
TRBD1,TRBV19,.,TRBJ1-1,TGTGCCAGTACTCGACAGGGACGAGGCACTGAAGCTTTCTTT,CASTRQGRGTEAFF
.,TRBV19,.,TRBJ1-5,TGTGCCAGTAGTATACGGGGAAGCGGGCAGCCCCAGCATTTT,CASSIRGSGQPQHF
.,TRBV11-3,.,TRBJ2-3,TGTGCCAGCAGCCTGGGGGTGCGGATCAGCACAGATACGCAGTATTTT,CASSLGVRISTDTQYF
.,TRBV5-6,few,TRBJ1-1,TGTGCCAGCAGCTTGACAGGGTACGCTGAAGCTTTCTTT,CASSLTGYAEAFF
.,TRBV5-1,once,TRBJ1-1,TGCGCCAGCAGCCCAGGCAGGATCAACACTGAAGCTTTCTTT,CASSPGRINTEAFF
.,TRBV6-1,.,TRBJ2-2,TGTGCCAGCAGATTGGAGGTTTATGGCGGGGAGCTGTTTTTT,CASRLEVYGGELFF
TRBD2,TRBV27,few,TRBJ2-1,TGTGCCACCCGGACTAGCGGGAGGTACCCCAATGAGCAGTTCTTC,CATRTSGRYPNEQFF
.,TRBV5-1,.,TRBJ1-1,TGCGCCAGCAGCTTGTCCGGGGCAAACACTGAAGCTTTCTTT,CASSLSGANTEAFF
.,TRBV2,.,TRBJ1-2,TGTGCCAGCAGCAGACAGGAGGCGAGGGGCTACACCTTC,CASSRQEARGYTF
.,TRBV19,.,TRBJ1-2,TGTGCCAGTAGTATAGCATTGGGCAGCTATGGCTACACCTTC,CASSIALGSYGYTF
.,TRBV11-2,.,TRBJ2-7,TGTGCCAGCAGCTCCTTAGGACAGACCTACGAGCAGTACTTC,CASSSLGQTYEQYF
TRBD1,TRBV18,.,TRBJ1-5,TGTGCCAGCTCACCGATCGCCGGGACAGGGATTGATCAGCCCCAGCATTTT,CASSPIAGTGIDQPQHF
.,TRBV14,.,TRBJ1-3,TGTGCCAGCAGCCAAGCCACCTATGGCCTCTCTGGAAACACCATATATTTT,CASSQATYGLSGNTIYF
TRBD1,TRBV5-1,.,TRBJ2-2,TGCGCCAGCAGCTTGGAGACAGGGGGCACCGGGGAGCTGTTTTTT,CASSLETGGTGELFF
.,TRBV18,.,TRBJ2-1,TGTGCCAGCTCACCACCGACGGGAATCTACAATGAGCAGTTCTTC,CASSPPTGIYNEQFF
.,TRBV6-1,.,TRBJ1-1,TGTGCCACGCGACTGGGGGCCATGAAAACTGAAGCTTTCTTT,CATRLGAMKTEAFF
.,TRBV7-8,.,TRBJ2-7,TGTGCCAGCAGCTTCGGGGACGTGGACGAGCAGTACTTC,CASSFGDVDEQYF
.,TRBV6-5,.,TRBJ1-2,TGTGCCAGCAGTGAGCGGGACGTCTTC,CASSERDVF
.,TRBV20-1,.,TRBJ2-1,TGCAGTGCTAGAGATCGTGATGAGCAGTTCTTC,CSARDRDEQFF
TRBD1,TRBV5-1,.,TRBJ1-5,TGCGCCAGCAGCTTAAACACAGGGGACGGTCAGCCCCAGCATTTT,CASSLNTGDGQPQHF
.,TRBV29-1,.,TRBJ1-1,TGCAGCGTTGAAGATCGGAACTCTAAAGCTTTCTTT,CSVEDRNSKAFF
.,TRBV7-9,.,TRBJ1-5,TGTGCCAGCAGCTCCAGACAGGATGCCCAGCCCCAGCATTTT,CASSSRQDAQPQHF
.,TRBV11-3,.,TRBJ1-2,TGTGCCAGCAGCTTAGAAGGCAGGGGAGGTAGCTATGGCTACACCTTC,CASSLEGRGGSYGYTF
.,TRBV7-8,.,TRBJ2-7,TGTGCCACCAACCGGGCCGACTCCTACGAGCAGTACTTC,CATNRADSYEQYF
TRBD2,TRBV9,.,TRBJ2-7,TGTGCCAGCAGCCCTACTAGCGGTCCCTACGAGCAGTACTTC,CASSPTSGPYEQYF
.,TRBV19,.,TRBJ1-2,TGTGCCAGTAGTATAGAGGGGGGTGTCGGCTACACCTTC,CASSIEGGVGYTF
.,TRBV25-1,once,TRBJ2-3,TGTGCCAGCACGGACAGTTCTAGCACAGATACGCAGTATTTT,CASTDSSSTDTQYF
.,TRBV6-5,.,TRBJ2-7,TGTGCCAGCAGTTACTCCAGAGGAGAGCAGTACTTC,CASSYSRGEQYF
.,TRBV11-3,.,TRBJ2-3,TGTGCCAGCAGCTCATCAGGAAGAGCGGATACGCAGTATTTT,CASSSSGRADTQYF
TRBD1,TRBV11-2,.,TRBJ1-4,TGTGCCAGCAGCCTAACTACAGGGGGCTGGAGTGAAAAACTGTTTTTT,CASSLTTGGWSEKLFF
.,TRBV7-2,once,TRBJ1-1,TGTGCCAGCAGCTCAAGCCGACAGTTGACTGAAGCTTTCTTT,CASSSSRQLTEAFF
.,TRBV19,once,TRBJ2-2,TGTGCCAGTAGTAGACAGAGGGGTGGGGAGCTGTTTTTT,CASSRQRGGELFF
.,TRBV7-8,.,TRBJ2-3,TGTGCCAGCAGCTTAAGGAGGGGGGATCAAGATACGCAGTATTTT,CASSLRRGDQDTQYF
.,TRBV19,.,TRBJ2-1,TGTGCCAGTAGCCGCCGGACCGCTGGACCTGAGCAGTTCTTC,CASSRRTAGPEQFF
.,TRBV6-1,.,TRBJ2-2,TGTGCCAGCAGTGAAGCCGTCAGGGGCACCGGGGAGCTGTTTTTT,CASSEAVRGTGELFF
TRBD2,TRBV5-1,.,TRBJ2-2,TGCGCCAGCAGCCCGTGGGAGGGTCGGGCCGGGGAGCTGTTTTTT,CASSPWEGRAGELFF
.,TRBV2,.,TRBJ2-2,TGTGCCAGCAGGCGGACGAACACCGGGGAGCTGTTTTTT,CASRRTNTGELFF
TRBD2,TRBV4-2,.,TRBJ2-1,TGTGCCAGCAGCCAAGGACTAGCGGAAACCTACAATGAGCAGTTCTTC,CASSQGLAETYNEQFF
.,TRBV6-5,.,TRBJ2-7,TGTGCCAGCAGCCCGGGACTCCACCTTTTCTGGCAGTACTTC,CASSPGLHLFWQYF
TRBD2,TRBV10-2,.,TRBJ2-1,TGCGCCACGGACGGACTAGCGGGAGCCGGGTCCTACAATGAGCAGTTCTTC,CATDGLAGAGSYNEQFF
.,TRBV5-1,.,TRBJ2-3,TGCGCCAGCAGCTTGGCCTTGGGGGCCGCAGATACGCAGTATTTT,CASSLALGAADTQYF
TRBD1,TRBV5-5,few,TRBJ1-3,TGTGCCAGCAGCTTGCGGGACAGGGGGCCTGGAAACACCATATATTTT,CASSLRDRGPGNTIYF
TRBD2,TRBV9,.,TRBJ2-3,TGTGCCAGCAGCGAGTCAGTTTCCGGGACTAGCGGCAGACTACGGGATACGCAGTATTTT,CASSESVSGTSGRLRDTQYF